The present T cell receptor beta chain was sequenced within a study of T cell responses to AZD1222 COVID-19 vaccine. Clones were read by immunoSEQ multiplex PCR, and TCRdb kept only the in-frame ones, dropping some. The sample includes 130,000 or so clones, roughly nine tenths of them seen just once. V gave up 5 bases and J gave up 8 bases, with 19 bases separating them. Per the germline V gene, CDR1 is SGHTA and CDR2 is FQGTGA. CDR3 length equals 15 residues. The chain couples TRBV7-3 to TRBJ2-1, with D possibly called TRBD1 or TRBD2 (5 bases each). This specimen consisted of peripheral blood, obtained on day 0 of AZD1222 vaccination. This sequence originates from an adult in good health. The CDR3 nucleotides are TGTGCCAGCAGCGCCGGGGCAGGGTCTGTCCATGAGCAGTTCTTC. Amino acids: CASSAGAGSVHEQFF.